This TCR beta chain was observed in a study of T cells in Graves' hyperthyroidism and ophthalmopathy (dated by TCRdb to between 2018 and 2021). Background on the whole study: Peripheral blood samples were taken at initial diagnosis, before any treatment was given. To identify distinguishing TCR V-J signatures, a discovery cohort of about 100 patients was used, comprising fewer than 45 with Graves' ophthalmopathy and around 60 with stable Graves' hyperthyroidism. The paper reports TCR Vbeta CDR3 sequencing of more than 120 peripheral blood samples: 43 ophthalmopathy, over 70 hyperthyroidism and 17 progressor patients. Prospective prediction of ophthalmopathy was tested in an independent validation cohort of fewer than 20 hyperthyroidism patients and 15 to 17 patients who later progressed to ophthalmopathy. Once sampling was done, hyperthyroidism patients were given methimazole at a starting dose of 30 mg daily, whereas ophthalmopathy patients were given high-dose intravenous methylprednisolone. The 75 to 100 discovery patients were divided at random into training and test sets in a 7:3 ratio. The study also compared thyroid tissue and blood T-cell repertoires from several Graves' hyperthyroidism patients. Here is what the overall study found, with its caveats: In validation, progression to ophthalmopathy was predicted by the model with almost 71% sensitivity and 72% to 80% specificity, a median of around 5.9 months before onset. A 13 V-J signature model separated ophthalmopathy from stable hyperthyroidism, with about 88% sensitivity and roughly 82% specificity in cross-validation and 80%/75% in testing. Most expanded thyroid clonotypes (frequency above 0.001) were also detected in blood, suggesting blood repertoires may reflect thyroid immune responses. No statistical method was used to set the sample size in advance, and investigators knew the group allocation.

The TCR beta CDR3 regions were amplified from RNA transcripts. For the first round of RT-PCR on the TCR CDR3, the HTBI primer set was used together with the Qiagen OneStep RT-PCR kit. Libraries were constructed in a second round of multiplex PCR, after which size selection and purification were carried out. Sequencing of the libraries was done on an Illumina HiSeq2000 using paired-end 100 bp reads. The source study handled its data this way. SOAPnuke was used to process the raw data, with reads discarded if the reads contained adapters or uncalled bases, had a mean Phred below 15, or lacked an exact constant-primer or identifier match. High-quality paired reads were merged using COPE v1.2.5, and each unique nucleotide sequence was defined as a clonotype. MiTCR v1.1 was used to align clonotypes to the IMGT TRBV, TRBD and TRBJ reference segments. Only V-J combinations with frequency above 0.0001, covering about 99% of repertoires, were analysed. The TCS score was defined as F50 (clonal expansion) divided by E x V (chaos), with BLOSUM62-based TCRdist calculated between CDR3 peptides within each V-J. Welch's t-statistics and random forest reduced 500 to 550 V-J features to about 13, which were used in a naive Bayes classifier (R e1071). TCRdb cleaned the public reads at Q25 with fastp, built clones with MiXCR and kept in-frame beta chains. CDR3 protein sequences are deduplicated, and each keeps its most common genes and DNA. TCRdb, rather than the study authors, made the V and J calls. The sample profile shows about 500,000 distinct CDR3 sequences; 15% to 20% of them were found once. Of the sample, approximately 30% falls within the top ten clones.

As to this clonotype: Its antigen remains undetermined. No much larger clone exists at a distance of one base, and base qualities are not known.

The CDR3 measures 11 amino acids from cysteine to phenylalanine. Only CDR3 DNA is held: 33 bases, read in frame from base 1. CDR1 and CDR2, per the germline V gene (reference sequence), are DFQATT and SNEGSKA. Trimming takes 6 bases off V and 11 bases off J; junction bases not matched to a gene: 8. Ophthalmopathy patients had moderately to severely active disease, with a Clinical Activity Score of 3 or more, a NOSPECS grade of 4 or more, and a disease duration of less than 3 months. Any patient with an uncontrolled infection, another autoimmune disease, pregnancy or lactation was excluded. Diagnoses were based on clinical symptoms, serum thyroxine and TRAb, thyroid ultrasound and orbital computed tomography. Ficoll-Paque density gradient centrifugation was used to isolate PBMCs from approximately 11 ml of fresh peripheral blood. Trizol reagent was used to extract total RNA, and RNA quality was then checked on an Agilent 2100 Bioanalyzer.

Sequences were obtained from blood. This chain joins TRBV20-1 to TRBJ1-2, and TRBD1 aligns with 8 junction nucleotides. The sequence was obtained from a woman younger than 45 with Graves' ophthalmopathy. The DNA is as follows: TGCAGTGCGAGCGGACAGGGCCTTTACACCTTC. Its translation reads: CSASGQGLYTF.